A selection of T cell receptor beta chains follows, all from one sample in a study of immune evolution from preneoplasia to lung adenocarcinoma. The repertoire was sequenced with immunoSEQ multiplex PCR; TCRdb's copy has only in-frame clones and lacks some. The sample has more than 4,000 clones; approximately 84% are singletons. The sequenced sample consisted of FFPE normal lung tissue adjacent to the tumor. These receptor sequences come from a person between 45 and 75 years old with lung adenocarcinoma. Both conserved end residues are trimmed from each CDR3. The D gene is left open where the match is weak. The size of a clone is reported for some rows only, either as once, few or many, or as a class for expanded clones.

j_call: TRBJ2-2
clone_size: NA
v_call: TRBV19
d_call: NA
cdr3_aa: ASSFDRNTGELF

j_call: TRBJ2-7
clone_size: once
v_call: TRBV4-1
d_call: NA
cdr3_aa: ASSQEYPGSSYEQY

j_call: TRBJ2-3
clone_size: NA
v_call: TRBV5-1
d_call: TRBD2
cdr3_aa: ASSSGGVTDTQY

j_call: TRBJ1-4
clone_size: NA
v_call: TRBV19
d_call: NA
cdr3_aa: ASTMGGLDEKLF

j_call: TRBJ1-2
clone_size: NA
v_call: TRBV5-6
d_call: TRBD1
cdr3_aa: ASSPGQGWYGYT

j_call: TRBJ2-1
clone_size: NA
v_call: TRBV20-1
d_call: NA
cdr3_aa: SAASGGEQF

j_call: TRBJ2-3
clone_size: NA
v_call: TRBV5-1
d_call: NA
cdr3_aa: ASSEGSDTQY

j_call: TRBJ2-1
clone_size: NA
v_call: TRBV2
d_call: NA
cdr3_aa: ASSPLESRNEQF

j_call: TRBJ2-3
clone_size: NA
v_call: TRBV27
d_call: TRBD2
cdr3_aa: ASRLAGGSSTDTQY

j_call: TRBJ2-7
clone_size: NA
v_call: TRBV25-1
d_call: NA
cdr3_aa: ASRGFSYEQY

j_call: TRBJ2-5
clone_size: NA
v_call: TRBV5-1
d_call: TRBD2
cdr3_aa: ASTLAGQETQY

j_call: TRBJ2-1
clone_size: NA
v_call: TRBV6-5
d_call: NA
cdr3_aa: ASRDGYNEQF

j_call: TRBJ1-5
clone_size: few
v_call: TRBV6-5
d_call: NA
cdr3_aa: ASSQGRNQPQH

j_call: TRBJ2-1
clone_size: NA
v_call: TRBV7-9
d_call: NA
cdr3_aa: ASSLRTAWDEQF

j_call: TRBJ2-5
clone_size: once
v_call: TRBV5-1
d_call: TRBD1
cdr3_aa: ASSPPGQGQTQY

j_call: TRBJ2-3
clone_size: NA
v_call: TRBV18
d_call: NA
cdr3_aa: ASSQTTVGTDTQY

j_call: TRBJ1-4
clone_size: once
v_call: TRBV28
d_call: NA
cdr3_aa: ASSTRGKPTNEKLF

j_call: TRBJ2-5
clone_size: NA
v_call: TRBV10-2
d_call: TRBD2
cdr3_aa: ASSGGGKETQY

j_call: TRBJ1-1
clone_size: NA
v_call: TRBV27
d_call: TRBD1
cdr3_aa: ASSLRTTGGLNTEAF

j_call: TRBJ1-5
clone_size: NA
v_call: TRBV19
d_call: NA
cdr3_aa: ASRAKGSNQPQH

j_call: TRBJ1-1
clone_size: NA
v_call: TRBV28
d_call: NA
cdr3_aa: AIQGMNTEAF

j_call: TRBJ1-1
clone_size: NA
v_call: TRBV5-1
d_call: NA
cdr3_aa: ASSPQDGLNTEAF

j_call: TRBJ2-3
clone_size: NA
v_call: TRBV28
d_call: TRBD2
cdr3_aa: ASSPPAGLTDTQY

j_call: TRBJ2-1
clone_size: NA
v_call: TRBV2
d_call: NA
cdr3_aa: ASSESGSIGVYNEQF